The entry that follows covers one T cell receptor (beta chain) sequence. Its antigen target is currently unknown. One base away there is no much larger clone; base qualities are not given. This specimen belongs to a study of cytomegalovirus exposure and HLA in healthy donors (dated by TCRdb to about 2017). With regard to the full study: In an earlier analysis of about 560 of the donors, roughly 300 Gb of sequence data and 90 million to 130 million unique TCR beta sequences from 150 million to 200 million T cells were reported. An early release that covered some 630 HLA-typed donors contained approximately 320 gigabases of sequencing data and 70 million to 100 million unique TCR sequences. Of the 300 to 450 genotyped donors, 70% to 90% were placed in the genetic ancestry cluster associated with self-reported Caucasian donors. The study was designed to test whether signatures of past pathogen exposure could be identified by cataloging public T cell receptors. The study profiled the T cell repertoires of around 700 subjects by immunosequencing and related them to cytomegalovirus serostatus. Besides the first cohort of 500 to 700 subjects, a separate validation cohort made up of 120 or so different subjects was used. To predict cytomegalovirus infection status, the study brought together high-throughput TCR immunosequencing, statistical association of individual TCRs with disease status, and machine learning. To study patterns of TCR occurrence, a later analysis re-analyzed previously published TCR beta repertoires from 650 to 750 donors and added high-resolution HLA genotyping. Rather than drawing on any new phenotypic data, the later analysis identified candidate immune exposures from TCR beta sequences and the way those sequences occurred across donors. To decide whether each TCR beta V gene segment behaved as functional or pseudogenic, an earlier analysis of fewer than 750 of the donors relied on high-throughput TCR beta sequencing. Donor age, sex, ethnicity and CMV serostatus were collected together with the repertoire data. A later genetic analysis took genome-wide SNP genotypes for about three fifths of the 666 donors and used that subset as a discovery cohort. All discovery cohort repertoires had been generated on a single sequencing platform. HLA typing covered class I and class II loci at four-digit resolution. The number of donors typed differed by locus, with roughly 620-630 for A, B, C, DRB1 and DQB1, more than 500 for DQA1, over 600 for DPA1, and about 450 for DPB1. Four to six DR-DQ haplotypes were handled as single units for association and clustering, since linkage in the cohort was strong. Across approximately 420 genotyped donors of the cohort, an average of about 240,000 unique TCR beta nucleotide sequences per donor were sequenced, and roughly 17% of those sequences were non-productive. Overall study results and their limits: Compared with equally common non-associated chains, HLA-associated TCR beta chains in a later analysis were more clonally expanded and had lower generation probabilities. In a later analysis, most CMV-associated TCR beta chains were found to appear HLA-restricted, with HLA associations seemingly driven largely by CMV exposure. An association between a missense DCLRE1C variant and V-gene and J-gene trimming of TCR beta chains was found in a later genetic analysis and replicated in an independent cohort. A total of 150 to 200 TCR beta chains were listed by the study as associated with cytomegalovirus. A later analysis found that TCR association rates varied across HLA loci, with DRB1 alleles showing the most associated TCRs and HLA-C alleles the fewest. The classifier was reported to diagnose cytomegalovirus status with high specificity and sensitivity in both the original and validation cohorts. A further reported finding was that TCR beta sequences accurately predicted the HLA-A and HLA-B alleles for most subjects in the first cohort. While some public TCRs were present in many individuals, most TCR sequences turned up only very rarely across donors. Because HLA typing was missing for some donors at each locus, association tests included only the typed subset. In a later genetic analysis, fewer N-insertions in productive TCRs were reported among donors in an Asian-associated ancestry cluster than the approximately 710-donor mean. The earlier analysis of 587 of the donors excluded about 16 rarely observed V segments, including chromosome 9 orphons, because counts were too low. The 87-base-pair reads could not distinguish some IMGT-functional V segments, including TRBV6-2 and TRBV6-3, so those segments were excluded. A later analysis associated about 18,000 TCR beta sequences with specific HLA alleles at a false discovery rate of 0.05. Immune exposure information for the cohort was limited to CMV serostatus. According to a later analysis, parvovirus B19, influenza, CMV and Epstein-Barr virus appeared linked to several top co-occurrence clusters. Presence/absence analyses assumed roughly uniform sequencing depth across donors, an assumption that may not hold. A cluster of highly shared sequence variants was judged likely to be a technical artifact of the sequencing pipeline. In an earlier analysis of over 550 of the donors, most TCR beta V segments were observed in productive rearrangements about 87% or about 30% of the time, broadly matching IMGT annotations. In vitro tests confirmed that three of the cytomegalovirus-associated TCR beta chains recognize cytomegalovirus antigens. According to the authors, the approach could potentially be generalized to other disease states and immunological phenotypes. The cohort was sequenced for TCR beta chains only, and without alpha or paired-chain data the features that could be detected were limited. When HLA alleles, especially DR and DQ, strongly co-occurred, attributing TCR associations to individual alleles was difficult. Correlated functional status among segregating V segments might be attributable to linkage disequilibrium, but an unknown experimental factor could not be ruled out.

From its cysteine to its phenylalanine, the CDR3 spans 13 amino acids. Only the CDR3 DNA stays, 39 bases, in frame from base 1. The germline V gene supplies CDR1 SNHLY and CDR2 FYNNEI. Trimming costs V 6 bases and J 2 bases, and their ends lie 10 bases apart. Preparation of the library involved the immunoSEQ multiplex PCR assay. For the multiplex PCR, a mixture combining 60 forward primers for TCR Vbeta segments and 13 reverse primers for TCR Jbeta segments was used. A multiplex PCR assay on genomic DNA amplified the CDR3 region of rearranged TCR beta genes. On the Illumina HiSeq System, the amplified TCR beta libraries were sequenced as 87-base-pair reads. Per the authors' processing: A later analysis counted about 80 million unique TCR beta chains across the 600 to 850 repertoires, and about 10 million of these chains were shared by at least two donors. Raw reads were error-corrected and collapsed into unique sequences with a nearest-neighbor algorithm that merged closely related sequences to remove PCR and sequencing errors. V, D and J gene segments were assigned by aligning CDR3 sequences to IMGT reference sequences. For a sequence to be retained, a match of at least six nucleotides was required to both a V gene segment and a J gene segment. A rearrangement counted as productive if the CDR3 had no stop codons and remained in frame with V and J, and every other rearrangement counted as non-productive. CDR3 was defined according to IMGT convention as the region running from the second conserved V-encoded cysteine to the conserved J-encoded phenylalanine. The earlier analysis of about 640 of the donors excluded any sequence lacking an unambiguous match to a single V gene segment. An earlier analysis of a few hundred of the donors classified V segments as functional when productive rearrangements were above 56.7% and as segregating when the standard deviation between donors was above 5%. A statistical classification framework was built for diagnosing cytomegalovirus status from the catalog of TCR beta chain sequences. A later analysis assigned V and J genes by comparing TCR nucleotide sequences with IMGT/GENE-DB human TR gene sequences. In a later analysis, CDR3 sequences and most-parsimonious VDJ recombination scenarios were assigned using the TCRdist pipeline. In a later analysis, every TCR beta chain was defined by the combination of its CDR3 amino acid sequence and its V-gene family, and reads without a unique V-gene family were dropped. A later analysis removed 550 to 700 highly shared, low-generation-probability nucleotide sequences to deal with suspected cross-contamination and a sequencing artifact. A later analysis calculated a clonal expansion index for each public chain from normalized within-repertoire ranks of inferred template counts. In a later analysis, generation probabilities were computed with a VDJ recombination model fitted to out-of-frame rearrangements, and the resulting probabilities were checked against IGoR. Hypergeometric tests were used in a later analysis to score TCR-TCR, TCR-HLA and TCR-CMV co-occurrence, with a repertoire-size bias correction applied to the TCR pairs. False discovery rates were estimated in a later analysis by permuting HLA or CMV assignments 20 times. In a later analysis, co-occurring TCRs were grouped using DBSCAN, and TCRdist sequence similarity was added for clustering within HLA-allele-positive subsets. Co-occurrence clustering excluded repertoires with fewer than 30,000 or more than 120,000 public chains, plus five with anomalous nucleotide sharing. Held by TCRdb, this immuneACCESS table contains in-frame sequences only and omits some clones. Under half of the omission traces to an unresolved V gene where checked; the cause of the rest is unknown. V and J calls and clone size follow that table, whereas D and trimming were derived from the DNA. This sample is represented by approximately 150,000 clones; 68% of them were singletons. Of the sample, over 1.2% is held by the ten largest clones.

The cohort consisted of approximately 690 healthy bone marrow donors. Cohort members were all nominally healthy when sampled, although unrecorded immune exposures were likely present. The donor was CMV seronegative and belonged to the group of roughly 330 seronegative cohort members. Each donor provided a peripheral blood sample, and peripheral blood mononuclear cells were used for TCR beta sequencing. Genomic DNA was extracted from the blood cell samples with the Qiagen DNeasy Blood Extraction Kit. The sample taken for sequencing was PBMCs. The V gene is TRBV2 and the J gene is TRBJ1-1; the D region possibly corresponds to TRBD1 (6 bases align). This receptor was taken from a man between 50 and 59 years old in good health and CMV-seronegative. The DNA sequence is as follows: TGTGCCAGCAGAGGGGGTATAAACACTGAAGCTTTCTTT. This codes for CASRGGINTEAFF. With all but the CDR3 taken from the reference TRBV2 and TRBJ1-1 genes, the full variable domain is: EPEVTQTPSHQVTQMGQEVILRCVPISNHLYFYWYRQILGQKVEFLVSFYNNEISEKSEIFDDQFSVERPDGSNFTLKIRSTKLEDSAMYFCASRGGINTEAFFGQGTRLTVV.